These 8 T cell receptor beta chains were all obtained from the same sample, sequenced in a study of early T cells in non-severe SARS-CoV-2 infection. TCRdb recomputed calls from the 5' RACE reads with MiXCR, one row per CDR3 protein. The table lists tens of thousands of distinct CDR3 sequences, around an eighth of them singletons. The specimen sequenced was whole blood. The receptors stem from an adult who was a healthcare worker with PCR-confirmed SARS-CoV-2 infection or an uninfected control (not recorded which).

This clonotype has ten or more counts. V is TRBV24-1 and J is TRBJ2-6; 8 bases are a match to TRBD1. This CDR3 is built from 16 residues. V gave up 2 bases and J gave up 2 bases; unmatched junction bases: 1. Germline lookup yields CDR1 KGHDR and CDR2 SFDVKD. The CDR3 region is CATSDSGGPGANVLTF. CDR3 coding DNA: TGTGCCACCAGTGATTCAGGGGGCCCTGGGGCCAACGTCCTGACTTTC.

This clonotype occurred many times. The chain recombines TRBV3-1 with TRBJ1-3; weak D call: TRBD1 (5 bases). V lost 1 base and J lost 0, with 7 bases in between. Germline V CDR1 and CDR2: LGHDT, YNNKEL (reference sequence). The CDR3 has 15 amino acids. The CDR3 spells CASSQGQISGNTIYF. In DNA, the CDR3 is TGTGCCAGCAGCCAAGGACAGATCTCTGGAAACACCATATATTTT.

This clonotype has just a few counts. The chain has TRBV7-2 and TRBJ2-5; the match to TRBD2 covers 13 bases. The trim removed 5 bases at V and 4 bases at J, leaving 7 bases unmatched. The CDR3 runs 16 residues. In germline, CDR1 is SGHTA, CDR2 FQGNSA. In DNA, the CDR3 is TGTGCCAGCAGCGTAACTAGCGGGGGGGCCGCAGAGACCCAGTACTTC. As protein: CASSVTSGGAAETQYF.

This clonotype was observed a handful of times. The chain joins TRBV5-5 to TRBJ2-6; unclear D gene. V was clipped by 6 bases and J by 2 bases, with 6 bases between them. Germline V lookup: CDR1 SGHKS, CDR2 YYEKEE (reference sequence). This CDR3 is 13 amino acids long. CDR3 region: CASKGTGANVLTF. CDR3 bases: TGTGCCAGCAAAGGTACTGGGGCCAACGTCCTGACTTTC.

This clonotype was counted ten times or more. The chain links TRBV15 to TRBJ2-3, with TRBD2 matching 10 bases. V dropped 9 bases and J dropped 0; count of bases not matched to a gene: 6. The CDR3 runs 15 residues. Germline loops: CDR1 LNHNV, CDR2 YYDKDF (reference sequence). The DNA for the CDR3 is TGTGCCACAAGACTAGCGGGTTTTAGCACAGATACGCAGTATTTT. It specifies CATRLAGFSTDTQYF.

The chain links TRBV28 to TRBJ1-5; 8 positions match TRBD1. This CDR3 spans 14 amino acids. CDR1 is MDHEN, CDR2 SYDVKM, per germline. The V segment lost 6 bases and the J segment 6 bases; nucleotides outside the gene matches: 7. The CDR3 nucleotides are TGTGCCAGCAGACCCGGACAGGGAAGTCAGCCCCAGCATTTT. It codes for CASRPGQGSQPQHF.

At least ten counts were recorded for this clonotype. The J gene is TRBJ2-2, the V gene TRBV11-2; unclear D gene. Germline CDR1 SGHAT, CDR2 FQNNGV. Trimming removed 4 bases at V and 9 bases at J, with 15 bases between. This CDR3 region has 14 residues. The CDR3 DNA reads TGTGCCAGCAGCTCGGACCCCAGTCTGCGGGAGCTGTTTTTT. Its translation: CASSSDPSLRELFF.

There are many counts of this clonotype. The chain couples TRBV28 to TRBJ1-1; D remains ambiguous. V lost 8 bases, J lost 6 bases, and 22 bases lay in between. CDR1 and CDR2 from the germline V gene are MDHEN and SYDVKM. The CDR3 runs 15 residues. CDR3: CASAPPLVVSAEAFF. The CDR3 DNA reads TGTGCCAGCGCTCCCCCCCTGGTGGTAAGCGCTGAAGCTTTCTTT.